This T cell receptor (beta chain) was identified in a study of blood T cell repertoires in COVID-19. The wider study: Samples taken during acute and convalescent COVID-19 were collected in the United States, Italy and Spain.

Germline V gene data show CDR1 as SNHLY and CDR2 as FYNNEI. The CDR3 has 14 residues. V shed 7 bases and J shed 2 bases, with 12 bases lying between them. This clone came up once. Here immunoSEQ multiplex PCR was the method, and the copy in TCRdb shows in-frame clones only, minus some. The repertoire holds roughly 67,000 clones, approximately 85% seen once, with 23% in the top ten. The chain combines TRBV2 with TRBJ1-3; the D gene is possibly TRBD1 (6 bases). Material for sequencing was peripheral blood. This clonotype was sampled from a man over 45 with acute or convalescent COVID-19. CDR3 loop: CASMPPGAGNTIYF. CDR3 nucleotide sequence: TGTGCCAGCATGCCTCCAGGGGCTGGAAACACCATATATTTT.